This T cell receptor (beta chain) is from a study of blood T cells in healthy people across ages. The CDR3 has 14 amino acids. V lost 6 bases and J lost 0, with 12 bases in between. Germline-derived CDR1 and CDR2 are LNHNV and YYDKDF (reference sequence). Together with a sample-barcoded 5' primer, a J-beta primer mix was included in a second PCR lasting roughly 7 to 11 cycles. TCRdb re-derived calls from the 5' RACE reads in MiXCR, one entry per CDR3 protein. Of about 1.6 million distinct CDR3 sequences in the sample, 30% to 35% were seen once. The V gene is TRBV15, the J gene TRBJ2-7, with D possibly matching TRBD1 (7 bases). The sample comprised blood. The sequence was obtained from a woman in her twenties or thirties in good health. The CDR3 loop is CATSPGGSSYEQYF. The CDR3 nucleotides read TGTGCCACCAGTCCAGGGGGGAGCTCCTACGAGCAGTACTTC.